This passage covers 23 T cell receptor beta chains from one sample sequenced in a study of cytomegalovirus exposure and HLA in healthy donors. Primers for the PCR totalled 60 Vbeta and 13 Jbeta. Clones were read by immunoSEQ multiplex PCR, and TCRdb kept only the in-frame ones, dropping some. Of some 150,000 clones listed, 70% to 85% are singletons. Sequencing input: PBMCs. All receptors derive from a woman in her thirties or forties in good health and CMV-seronegative.

The rearrangement joins TRBV19 to TRBJ2-7, with 8 bases matching TRBD1. The CDR3 totals 13 residues. The germline CDR1 and CDR2 sequences are LNHDA and SQIVND (reference sequence). Germline trimming cut 4 bases from V and 5 bases from J; bases unmatched to any gene: 4. The CDR3 coding sequence is TGTGCCAGTAGTACAGGGGGCGTCCACGAGCAGTACTTC. Its protein is CASSTGGVHEQYF.

In nucleotides, the CDR3 is TGTGCCAGCAGCTTCGGGAGGTACTACGAGCAGTACTTC. This codes for CASSFGRYYEQYF. The chain links TRBV5-6 to TRBJ2-7; TRBD2 matches 7 bases. The germline V gene has CDR1 SGHDT and CDR2 YYEEEE. CDR3 length: 13 residues. With V trimmed by 2 bases and J by 3 bases, 2 bases remained unmatched.

The rearrangement links TRBV28 to TRBJ2-3; D unclear. Trimming shortened V by 4 bases and J by 0 bases, and 17 bases separated the two germline ends. The CDR3 runs 17 residues. Per the germline V gene, CDR1 is MDHEN and CDR2 is SYDVKM. The CDR3 DNA is TGTGCCAGCAGTTCCGCCGGGTCTCGTTCTAGCACAGATACGCAGTATTTT. It yields the protein CASSSAGSRSSTDTQYF.

The chain recombines TRBV2 with TRBJ2-1; 7 bases fit TRBD1. From germline, CDR1 is SNHLY and CDR2 FYNNEI. The CDR3 is made up of 14 amino acids. Trimming removed 4 bases from V and 7 bases from J; junction bases left unmatched: 7. CDR3 sequence (DNA): TGTGCCAGCAGTGCTCGAGGCAGGGGGAATGAGCAGTTCTTC. It is translated as CASSARGRGNEQFF.

The chain is built from TRBV19 and TRBJ2-1; weak D call: TRBD2 (5 bases). Trimming cost V 2 bases and J 1 base, with 6 bases left between them. Germline lookup yields CDR1 LNHDA and CDR2 SQIVND (reference sequence). The CDR3 loop spans 14 amino acids. The CDR3 loop reads CASSIIASYNEQFF. The CDR3, as DNA: TGTGCCAGTAGTATAATAGCGTCCTACAATGAGCAGTTCTTC.

The chain recombines TRBV30 with TRBJ1-5; 8 bases fit TRBD1. Per the germline V gene, CDR1 is GTSNPN and CDR2 is SVGIG (reference sequence). CDR3 size: 15 residues. With V trimmed by 5 bases and J by 6 bases, 12 bases remained unmatched. The CDR3 reads CAWGQGGFRSQPQHF. The CDR3 bases are TGTGCCTGGGGACAGGGTGGATTCCGGAGTCAGCCCCAGCATTTT.

V is TRBV4-1 and J is TRBJ1-2; no reliable D call. Germline V gives CDR1 MGHRA, CDR2 YSYEKL. This CDR3 region has 15 residues. The V gene lost 0 bases and the J gene lost 4 bases, with 12 bases spanning the gap. CDR3 in DNA: TGCGCCAGCAGCCAAGATCGAGTCCTGCCCTATGGCTACACCTTC. It translates to CASSQDRVLPYGYTF.

The V gene is TRBV4-2, the J gene TRBJ2-7, with D perhaps matching TRBD1 (6 bases). CDR1 and CDR2 from the germline V gene are LGHNA and YNFKEQ. The CDR3 runs to 14 residues. Trimming removed 3 bases from V and 4 bases from J, with 13 bases in between. The DNA of the CDR3 is TGTGCCAGCAGCCAGGAAACAGGGTGGTACGAGCAGTACTTC. This translates into CASSQETGWYEQYF.

This rearrangement joins TRBV18 to TRBJ2-1, with 8 bases that match TRBD1. CDR1 is KGHSH and CDR2 is LQKENI in the germline V gene. The CDR3 runs 14 residues. The J segment lost 5 bases and the V segment lost 6 bases, leaving 6 bases of the junction unmatched. DNA for the CDR3: TGTGCCAGCTCGATAACGACAGGGGACAATGAGCAGTTCTTC. Residues: CASSITTGDNEQFF.

Note on this clone: Sequence at one end of the junction differs from germline and may be a read error. V is TRBV7-9 and J is TRBJ2-2, with D possibly matching TRBD2 (5 bases). The germline CDR1 and CDR2 sequences are SEHNR and FQNEAQ (reference sequence). The CDR3 sequence is 17 residues long. This CDR3 reads CSSSLWTGIGNTGELFF. The CDR3 nucleotides read TGTTCCAGCAGCTTATGGACGGGAATTGGGAACACCGGGGAGCTGTTTTTT. Drawing the rest from reference TRBV7-9 and TRBJ2-2, the complete variable domain is DTGVSQNPRHKITKRGQNVTFRCDPISEHNRLYWYRQTLGQGPEFLTYFQNEAQLEKSRLLSDRFSAERPKGSFSTLEIQRTEQGDSAMYLCSSSLWTGIGNTGELFFGEGSRLTVL.

J is TRBJ2-5 and V is TRBV7-2, with D possibly matching TRBD2 (6 bases). Trimming cost V 6 bases and J 1 base, with 12 bases left between them. From germline, CDR1 is SGHTA and CDR2 FQGNSA. The CDR3 is 14 amino acids. The CDR3 nucleotides read TGTGCCAGCAGTCTTGGGGGGTCCCAAGAGACCCAGTACTTC. Amino acids: CASSLGGSQETQYF.

This clone was counted a few times. The chain combines TRBV6-5 with TRBJ2-7, with TRBD1 identical over 8 bases. The V segment lost 2 bases and the J segment 5 bases; nucleotides outside the gene matches: 8. Germline assignment: CDR1 MNHEY and CDR2 SVGAGI. This CDR3 contains 15 residues. CDR3 nucleotide sequence: TGTGCCAGCAGTTACCTCGGGCCAGGGGGCCACGAGCAGTACTTC. Translating it yields CASSYLGPGGHEQYF.

CDR3 nucleotide sequence: TGTGCCAGTAGTTCGACTCATTCCTCCTACGAGCAGTACTTC. Protein product: CASSSTHSSYEQYF. The chain carries TRBV19 and TRBJ2-7; no reliable D call. V was shortened by 5 bases and J by 0 bases, with 11 bases between the two germline ends. Germline V gene sequence: CDR1 LNHDA, CDR2 SQIVND (reference sequence). The CDR3 spans 14 residues. Looking up the rest from reference TRBV19 and TRBJ2-7 gives the full variable domain: DGGITQSPKYLFRKEGQNVTLSCEQNLNHDAMYWYRQDPGQGLRLIYYSQIVNDFQKGDIAEGYSVSREKKESFPLTVTSAQKNPTAFYLCASSSTHSSYEQYFGPGTRLTVT.

The chain is built from TRBV6-5 and TRBJ2-2; D remains ambiguous. This CDR3 has 14 residues. V shed 6 bases and J shed 3 bases, with 11 bases lying between them. Germline V gene lookup returns CDR1 MNHEY and CDR2 SVGAGI. CDR3 protein: CASSLPPDTGELFF. As DNA, the CDR3 is TGTGCCAGCAGCCTACCTCCGGACACCGGGGAGCTGTTTTTT.

The J gene is TRBJ1-5, the V gene TRBV18, with 7 bases lining up with TRBD1. This CDR3 is built from 14 residues. V gave up 2 bases and J gave up 7 bases; unmatched junction bases: 5. Germline CDR1 and CDR2: KGHSH and LQKENI. The CDR3: CASSPGQAAQPQHF. Written as DNA, the CDR3 is TGTGCCAGCTCACCAGGACAGGCGGCCCAGCCCCAGCATTTT.

The chain combines TRBV11-2 with TRBJ1-2; D unresolved. The CDR3 sequence is 16 residues long. Per the germline V gene, CDR1 is SGHAT and CDR2 is FQNNGV. V dropped 5 bases and J dropped 2 bases, with 18 bases sitting between them. The CDR3 bases are TGTGCCAGCAGCCCATCCTACAGTGGTAGGAACTATGGCTACACCTTC. Its protein is CASSPSYSGRNYGYTF.

The rearrangement links TRBV6-6 to TRBJ2-1; maybe TRBD2 (6 bases). The CDR3 loop spans 15 amino acids. Per the germline V gene, CDR1 is MNHNY and CDR2 is SVGAGI (reference sequence). V lost 4 bases, J lost 1 base, and 11 bases lay in between. Written as DNA, the CDR3 is TGTGCCAGCAGTTCTCGCGGGAAATCCTACAATGAGCAGTTCTTC. Protein sequence: CASSSRGKSYNEQFF.

As concerns this clone: No DNA is shown, since the ends of the CDR3 on it are uncertain; the CDR3 is the one TCRdb lists. The chain links TRBV4-3 to TRBJ2-7; the table's TRBD1 call for D was not verified on the DNA. In germline, CDR1 is LGHNA, CDR2 YSLEER. The CDR3 has 14 amino acids, counting both end residues. The CDR3 region is CASSQDLVAGGINF.

The count of this clone is one. The rearrangement joins TRBV7-2 to TRBJ2-7; 8 positions match TRBD2. In germline, CDR1 is SGHTA, CDR2 FQGNSA. Trimming at V came to 2 bases and at J to 3 bases, leaving 6 bases not matched to a gene. This CDR3 comprises 15 residues. The DNA of the CDR3 is TGTGCCAGCAGCTTATCGGCTAGCGGGCTCTACGAGCAGTACTTC. Translated, it gives CASSLSASGLYEQYF.

This rearrangement joins TRBV5-1 to TRBJ2-1; TRBD1 is a possible D gene (5 bases). CDR1 SGHRS and CDR2 YFSETQ come from the germline V gene. The CDR3 has 12 amino acids. V shed 5 bases and J shed 3 bases, with 6 bases lying between them. The CDR3 reads CASRGVYNEQFF. The CDR3 nucleotides are TGCGCCAGCAGAGGGGTCTACAATGAGCAGTTCTTC.

The gene calls are TRBV6-5 and TRBJ1-5; D not resolved. Germline V gives CDR1 MNHEY, CDR2 SVGAGI. V dropped 4 bases and J dropped 0 bases, with 10 bases sitting between them. The CDR3 sequence is 15 residues long. This chain's CDR3 is CASSLIQDSNQPQHF. Written as DNA, the CDR3 is TGTGCCAGCAGTTTAATCCAGGATAGCAATCAGCCCCAGCATTTT.

The chain joins TRBV7-9 to TRBJ2-2, with TRBD2 matching 12 bases. Trimming cost V 4 bases and J 5 bases; bases outside gene matches: 5. Germline V lookup: CDR1 SEHNR, CDR2 FQNEAQ (reference sequence). The CDR3 sequence is 16 residues long. The CDR3, as DNA: TGTGCCAGCAGCTCACCACTAGCGGGAGGTACCGGGGAGCTGTTTTTT. This translates into CASSSPLAGGTGELFF.

This chain joins TRBV30 and TRBJ1-2; D is uncertain. V was clipped by 1 base and J by 3 bases, with 6 bases between them. The CDR3 has 12 amino acids. Per the germline V gene, CDR1 is GTSNPN and CDR2 is SVGIG (reference sequence). CDR3: CAWSGDYYGYTF. CDR3 nucleotides: TGTGCCTGGAGTGGAGATTACTATGGCTACACCTTC.